The 8 T cell receptor beta chains reported below all come from one sample, sequenced in a study of blood T cells in healthy people across ages. A second PCR of roughly 7 to 11 cycles used a sample-barcoded 5' primer and a J-beta primer mix. Each CDR3 protein is one row after TCRdb ran MiXCR on the 5' RACE reads. The sample holds about 1.4 million distinct CDR3 sequences, around 59% seen once. Specimen: blood. The receptors here all came from a man between 18 and 29 years old in good health.

This chain connects TRBV11-2 to TRBJ2-7; D call uncertain. CDR3 length: 16 amino acids. Trimming removed 5 bases from V and 3 bases from J, with 20 bases in between. The V gene's germline CDR1 is SGHAT and CDR2 FQNNGV. The chain's CDR3 is CASSPGHPTTYYEQYF. As DNA, the CDR3 is TGTGCCAGCAGCCCCGGGCATCCAACAACATACTACGAGCAGTACTTC. Full variable domain (rest looked up from reference TRBV11-2 and TRBJ2-7): EAGVAQSPRYKIIEKRQSVAFWCNPISGHATLYWYQQILGQGPKLLIQFQNNGVVDDSQLPKDRFSAERLKGVDSTLKIQPAKLEDSAVYLCASSPGHPTTYYEQYFGPGTRLTVT.

CDR3 in DNA: TGTGCCAGCAGCTCGCCGCTGGGGGGAGGGCTTAACTATGGCTACACCTTC. Residues: CASSSPLGGGLNYGYTF. This chain joins TRBV7-2 and TRBJ1-2; D is possibly TRBD1 (5 bases). Germline V gene sequence: CDR1 SGHTA, CDR2 FQGNSA. V was cut by 4 bases and J by 1 base, with 19 bases left in between. This CDR3 spans 17 amino acids.

The chain carries TRBV5-1 and TRBJ1-4; no reliable D call. V lost 4 bases and J lost 6, with 16 bases in between. The CDR3 extends over 15 amino acids. Germline V lookup: CDR1 SGHRS, CDR2 YFSETQ. The CDR3 reads CASSLQSGRDEKLFF. The CDR3 coding sequence is TGCGCCAGCAGCCTCCAGTCTGGAAGGGATGAAAAACTGTTTTTT. The whole variable domain, remainder taken from reference TRBV5-1 and TRBJ1-4, is KAGVTQTPRYLIKTRGQQVTLSCSPISGHRSVSWYQQTPGQGLQFLFEYFSETQRNKGNFPGRFSGRQFSNSRSEMNVSTLELGDSALYLCASSLQSGRDEKLFFGSGTQLSVL.

This clonotype appeared a few times. The chain carries TRBV11-2 and TRBJ1-6; possible D gene TRBD1, 6 bases. Germline V gene data show CDR1 as SGHAT and CDR2 as FQNNGV. This CDR3 has 15 residues. V was shortened by 1 base and J by 7 bases, with 11 bases between the two germline ends. The CDR3 nucleotides read TGTGCCAGCAGCTTAGGCACAGGGAAGAATTCACCCCTCCACTTT. Protein sequence: CASSLGTGKNSPLHF.

The chain recombines TRBV29-1 with TRBJ1-5; D perhaps matches TRBD1 (5 bases). The CDR3 is 13 residues long. Per the germline V gene, CDR1 is SQVTM and CDR2 is ANQGSEA. Trimming removed 4 bases from V and 6 bases from J, with 13 bases in between. CDR3 sequence: CSVGGVPGQPQHF. DNA for the CDR3: TGCAGCGTTGGAGGGGTTCCAGGTCAGCCCCAGCATTTT.

Regarding this clonotype: The germline gene is not matched at one end of the junction; a read error may be the cause. This rearrangement joins TRBV15 to TRBJ2-1, with D perhaps TRBD2 (6 bases). The CDR3 loop spans 13 amino acids. Germline V gene data show CDR1 as LNHNV and CDR2 as YYDKDF (reference sequence). In nucleotides, the CDR3 is TGTGCCACCAGTAGAGACGAGGAGGGTGAGCAGTTCTTC. Translating it yields CATSRDEEGEQFF.

The V gene is TRBV6-6, the J gene TRBJ2-1; 9 nucleotides line up with TRBD2. With 6 bases clipped from V and 8 bases from J, the junction kept 11 bases outside the gene matches. Germline V gene lookup returns CDR1 MNHNY and CDR2 SVGAGI (reference sequence). CDR3 length equals 15 residues. The CDR3 loop reads CASSHGLLAGDEQFF. For the CDR3, the DNA is TGTGCCAGCAGCCACGGCCTTTTAGCGGGAGATGAGCAGTTCTTC.

The rearrangement uses TRBV4-3 and TRBJ1-2, with D tentatively TRBD1 (6 bases). Germline V gives CDR1 LGHNA, CDR2 YSLEER. The CDR3 spans 13 residues. The V and J ends lost 4 bases and 4 bases respectively, with 10 bases between them. CDR3 region: CASSPGAPYGYTF. CDR3 bases: TGCGCCAGCAGCCCGGGGGCTCCCTATGGCTACACCTTC.